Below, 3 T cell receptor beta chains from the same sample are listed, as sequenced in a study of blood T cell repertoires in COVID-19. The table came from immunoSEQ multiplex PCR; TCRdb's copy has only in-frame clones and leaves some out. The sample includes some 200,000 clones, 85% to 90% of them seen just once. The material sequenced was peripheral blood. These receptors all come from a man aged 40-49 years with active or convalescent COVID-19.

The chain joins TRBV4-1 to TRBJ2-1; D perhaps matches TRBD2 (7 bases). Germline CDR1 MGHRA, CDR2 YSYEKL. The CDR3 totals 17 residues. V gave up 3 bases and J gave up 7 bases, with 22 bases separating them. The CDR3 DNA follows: TGCGCCAGCAGCCACAGATGGAGGGGGGGCCAGTGGAATGAGCAGTTCTTC. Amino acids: CASSHRWRGGQWNEQFF.

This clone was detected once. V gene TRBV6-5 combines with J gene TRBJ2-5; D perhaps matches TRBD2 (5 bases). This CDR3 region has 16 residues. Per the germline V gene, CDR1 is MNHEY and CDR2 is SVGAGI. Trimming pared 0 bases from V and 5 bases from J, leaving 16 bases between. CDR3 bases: TGTGCCAGCAGTTACTCGGGCGGACTCAGGTCGGAGACCCAGTACTTC. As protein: CASSYSGGLRSETQYF.

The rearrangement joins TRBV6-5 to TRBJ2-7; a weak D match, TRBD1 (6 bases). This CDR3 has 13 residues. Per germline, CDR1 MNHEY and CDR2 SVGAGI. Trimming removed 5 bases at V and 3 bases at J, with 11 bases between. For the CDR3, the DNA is TGTGCCAGCAGTCCCCGGGACAACTACGAGCAGTACTTC. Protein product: CASSPRDNYEQYF.